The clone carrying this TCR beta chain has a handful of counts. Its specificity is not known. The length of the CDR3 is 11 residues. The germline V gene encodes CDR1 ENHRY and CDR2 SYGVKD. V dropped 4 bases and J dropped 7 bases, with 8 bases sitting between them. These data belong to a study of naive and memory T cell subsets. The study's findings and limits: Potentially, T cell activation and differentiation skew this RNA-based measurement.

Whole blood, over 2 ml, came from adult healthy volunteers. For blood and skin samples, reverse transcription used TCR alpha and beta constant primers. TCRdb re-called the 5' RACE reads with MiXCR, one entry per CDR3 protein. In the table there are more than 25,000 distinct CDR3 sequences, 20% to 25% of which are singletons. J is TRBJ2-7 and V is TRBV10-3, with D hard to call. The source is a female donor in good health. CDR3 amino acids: CAISVSEEQYF. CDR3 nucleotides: TGTGCCATCAGTGTTAGTGAGGAGCAGTACTTC.